This T cell receptor (beta chain) is drawn from a study of blood T cell repertoires in COVID-19. Study summary: Spain, Italy and the United States supplied samples that represented acute and convalescent COVID-19. From T cells, B-cell-depleted T cells, or PBMCs came the material, which was cDNA or gDNA.

CDR1 SGHTA and CDR2 FQGNSA come from the germline V gene. CDR3 size: 12 residues. V lost 3 bases, J lost 5 bases, and 5 bases lay in between. Per the study methods: Reference gene primers were amplified, and this amplification served to estimate nucleated cell counts. Clones were read by immunoSEQ multiplex PCR, and TCRdb kept only the in-frame ones, dropping some. D and trimming were read from the DNA, whereas the V and J calls and clone size are those reported in that table. Among roughly 200,000 clones listed, around 80% were seen once. Input material: peripheral blood. The chain recombines TRBV7-2 with TRBJ1-5; D not certain. The TCR was taken from a man aged 35-49 years with acute or convalescent COVID-19. The CDR3 is CASSLRDQPQHF. In nucleotides, the CDR3 is TGTGCCAGCAGCTTGCGGGATCAGCCCCAGCATTTT.